This passage covers 25 T cell receptor beta chains from one sample sequenced in a study of T-cell reconstitution after alpha-beta-depleted transplantation in children listed by TCRdb under 2016. Preparation of the library involved PCR. TCRdb names Illumina HiSeq 2500 as the instrument used. Molecular barcoding was employed in the preparation of TCR libraries, with unique molecular identifiers being used to normalize TCRbeta repertoire quantification. The public reads were reanalyzed by TCRdb: fastp trimming at Q25, MiXCR alignment, in-frame beta chains only. Every distinct CDR3 protein forms one entry, paired with its most common genes and DNA. The sample includes approximately 590,000 distinct CDR3 sequences, with over 9.5% observed a single time. In total, the top ten clones hold 3.5% to 5% of the sample. The material sequenced was PBMCs from the stem cell graft donor, taken from the stem cell graft. The source of these receptors is a human donor who donated a stem cell graft to a child with acute myeloid leukemia.

V is TRBV7-3 and J is TRBJ2-1; tentative D call: TRBD2 (6 bases). The V gene lost 4 bases and the J gene lost 7 bases, with 14 bases spanning the gap. Germline V lookup: CDR1 SGHTA, CDR2 FQGTGA. The CDR3 has 14 amino acids. The CDR3 coding sequence is TGTGCCAGCAGCTCCCTAGCGCTAGGGAATGAGCAGTTCTTC. Amino acid sequence: CASSSLALGNEQFF. Supplemented by reference TRBV7-3 and TRBJ2-1, the full variable domain reads GAGVSQTPSNKVTEKGKYVELRCDPISGHTALYWYRQSLGQGPEFLIYFQGTGAADDSGLPNDRFFAVRPEGSVSTLKIQRTERGDSAVYLCASSSLALGNEQFFGPGTRLTVL.

This clonotype was found a few times. The chain employs TRBV20-1 and TRBJ2-1; 10 bases match TRBD2. Germline CDR1 DFQATT, CDR2 SNEGSKA (reference sequence). The CDR3 totals 15 residues. Trimming took 2 bases from V and 7 from J; bases not matched to a gene: 8. The CDR3 protein is CSARNPSGSRNEQFF. The CDR3 DNA follows: TGCAGTGCTAGAAATCCTAGCGGGAGTCGAAATGAGCAGTTCTTC.

This clonotype was recorded many times. This sequence joins TRBV20-1 and TRBJ1-1; no clear D. The CDR3 consists of 13 residues. Germline V CDR1 and CDR2: DFQATT, SNEGSKA (reference sequence). With 3 bases removed from V and 3 bases from J, the gap between germline ends came to 11 bases. CDR3 protein: CSASHRKDTEAFF. The CDR3 DNA reads TGCAGTGCTAGTCACCGAAAGGACACTGAAGCTTTCTTT.

The rearrangement links TRBV20-1 to TRBJ2-1; D possibly corresponds to TRBD2 (5 bases). This CDR3 region has 17 residues. Germline values: CDR1 DFQATT, CDR2 SNEGSKA (reference sequence). Here the CDR3 reads CCALSTGRRSSYNEQFF. For the CDR3, the DNA is TGCTGCGCTTTATCAACGGGAAGGAGGAGCTCCTACAATGAGCAGTTCTTC.

The chain uses TRBV12-3 or TRBV12-4 and TRBJ1-1; TRBD1 agrees at 9 bases. The V and J ends lost 8 bases and 5 bases, in that order; junction bases with no gene match: 6. The CDR3 length is 13 residues. The CDR3 DNA follows: TGTGCCAGCGGAGGACAGGGGAAAACTGAAGCTTTCTTT. Its translation: CASGGQGKTEAFF.

The chain uses TRBV12-5 and TRBJ2-1, with no clear D. In germline, CDR1 is LGHNT, CDR2 FRNRAP. CDR3 size: 15 residues. The germline V and J ends were trimmed by 1 base and 0 bases, with 7 bases remaining between them. Here the CDR3 reads CASGLGQSSYNEQFF. CDR3 bases: TGTGCTAGTGGTTTGGGCCAGAGCTCCTACAATGAGCAGTTCTTC.

This clonotype was seen at least ten times. The chain combines TRBV19 with TRBJ1-5, with D maybe TRBD1 (6 bases). The V gene's germline CDR1 is LNHDA and CDR2 SQIVND (reference sequence). Deletions cut 3 bases from V and 6 bases from J, with 15 bases between. This CDR3 contains 15 residues. The CDR3 DNA is TGTGCCAGTAGTATGGAGGGGGGGGGCGGTCAGCCCCAGCATTTT. Its translation: CASSMEGGGGQPQHF.

The V call is TRBV16, the J call TRBJ2-1, with 11 bases aligning to TRBD2. Trimming cost V 3 bases and J 5 bases; bases outside gene matches: 18. The CDR3 covers 20 residues. Looked up from germline, CDR1 is KGHSY and CDR2 is FQNENV. The CDR3 DNA follows: TGTGCCAGCAGCCACCCATCCCCCCGACTAGCGGGGTTTTACAACAATGAGCAGTTCTTC. It is translated as CASSHPSPRLAGFYNNEQFF.

This clonotype has just a few counts. The V and J genes are TRBV28 and TRBJ1-1; D is possibly TRBD1 (5 bases). This CDR3 comprises 14 residues. Germline assignment: CDR1 MDHEN and CDR2 SYDVKM. With 4 bases removed from V and 1 base from J, the gap between germline ends came to 10 bases. The CDR3 nucleotides read TGTGCCAGCAGTTATCCCACAGGGAACACTGAAGCTTTCTTT. Translated: CASSYPTGNTEAFF.

In its sample, this clonotype was seen a few times. This chain joins TRBV9 and TRBJ2-1; D is unresolved. The V gene's germline CDR1 is SGDLS and CDR2 YYNGEE. Trimming removed 4 bases from V and 6 bases from J, with 20 bases in between. The CDR3 totals 16 residues. In DNA, the CDR3 is TGTGCCAGCAGCCCCCGGGTTAGCCCGTATGGCAATGAGCAGTTCTTC. Amino acid sequence: CASSPRVSPYGNEQFF.

The CDR3 DNA sequence: TGTGCCAGCAGTTACTCGAATCAGTGGACCCCTAGCACAGATACGCAGTATTTT. It specifies CASSYSNQWTPSTDTQYF. The chain recombines TRBV6-2 or TRBV6-3 with TRBJ2-3; D gene unclear. The CDR3 length is 18 residues. The V end lost 0 bases, the J end lost 0 bases, and 16 bases lay between the germline ends. Looked up from germline, CDR1 is MNHEY and CDR2 is SVGEGT.

The chain joins TRBV29-1 to TRBJ1-4, with TRBD1 matching 8 bases. Germline-derived CDR1 and CDR2 are SQVTM and ANQGSEA. The trim removed 2 bases at V and 8 bases at J, leaving 4 bases unmatched. The CDR3 is made up of 13 amino acids. DNA for the CDR3: TGCAGCGTTGAAACAGGGGGAGGGGAAAAACTGTTTTTT. Protein sequence: CSVETGGGEKLFF. The full variable domain, with the rest looked up from reference TRBV29-1 and TRBJ1-4, is SAVISQKPSRDICQRGTSLTIQCQVDSQVTMMFWYRQQPGQSLTLIATANQGSEATYESGFVIDKFPISRPNLTFSTLTVSNMSPEDSSIYLCSVETGGGEKLFFGSGTQLSVL.

This clonotype was found a few times. V and J are TRBV7-3 and TRBJ2-1; D is possibly TRBD1 (6 bases). Trimming took 3 bases from V and 7 from J, leaving 10 bases between them. The CDR3 is made up of 13 amino acids. Germline CDR1 SGHTA, CDR2 FQGTGA. The CDR3: CASSFYRENEQFF. CDR3 nucleotides: TGTGCCAGCAGCTTCTACAGGGAAAATGAGCAGTTCTTC. The complete variable domain, with remaining parts taken from reference TRBV7-3 and TRBJ2-1, reads GAGVSQTPSNKVTEKGKYVELRCDPISGHTALYWYRQSLGQGPEFLIYFQGTGAADDSGLPNDRFFAVRPEGSVSTLKIQRTERGDSAVYLCASSFYRENEQFFGPGTRLTVL.

This sequence joins TRBV28 and TRBJ2-1; D possibly corresponds to TRBD1 (6 bases). Trimming took 8 bases from V and 7 from J, leaving 15 bases between them. The CDR3 spans 13 residues. The V gene's germline CDR1 is MDHEN and CDR2 SYDVKM. The CDR3 DNA reads TGTGCCAGCGGAAGGACAGTACCTAATGAGCAGTTCTTC. Translation: CASGRTVPNEQFF.

V usage is TRBV29-1 and J usage is TRBJ2-1, with a weak D call TRBD1 (6 bases). The CDR3 spans 14 residues. Germline assignment: CDR1 SQVTM and CDR2 ANQGSEA. Trimming took 7 bases from V and 10 from J, leaving 23 bases between them. Written as DNA, the CDR3 is TGCAGCGCCGCAGCAGAGGGGGTTCCTCAAGAGCAGTTCTTC. It codes for CSAAAEGVPQEQFF.

The chain combines TRBV12-3 or TRBV12-4 with TRBJ2-2; TRBD1 might be the D (5 bases). V was clipped by 7 bases and J by 5 bases, with 8 bases between them. The CDR3 consists of 12 residues. Written as DNA, the CDR3 is TGTGCCAGCAAACAGGAGACCGGGGAGCTGTTTTTT. Amino acids: CASKQETGELFF.

The chain employs TRBV11-2 and TRBJ2-7, with 8 positions matching TRBD2. V was pared by 5 bases and J by 6 bases, with 12 bases of the junction left unmatched. CDR1 is SGHAT, CDR2 FQNNGV, per germline. The CDR3 length is 15 residues. DNA of the CDR3: TGTGCCAGCAGCATCCCGACGGGAGGGCCGGCCGAGCAGTACTTC. This codes for CASSIPTGGPAEQYF. Full variable domain (rest looked up from reference TRBV11-2 and TRBJ2-7): EAGVAQSPRYKIIEKRQSVAFWCNPISGHATLYWYQQILGQGPKLLIQFQNNGVVDDSQLPKDRFSAERLKGVDSTLKIQPAKLEDSAVYLCASSIPTGGPAEQYFGPGTRLTVT.

This clonotype has at least ten counts. V usage is TRBV12-3 or TRBV12-4 and J usage is TRBJ2-1; possibly TRBD2 for D (6 bases). The CDR3 runs 14 residues. V was trimmed by 5 bases and J by 6 bases, leaving 14 bases between them. The CDR3 DNA reads as TGTGCCAGCAGTGCCACGGGAGTTGGCAATGAGCAGTTCTTC. It encodes CASSATGVGNEQFF.

This clonotype was seen ten or more times. This chain joins TRBV20-1 and TRBJ1-1; 8 nucleotides line up with TRBD1. This CDR3 is built from 11 residues. V shed 1 base, J shed 8 bases, and the junction held 0 bases outside the gene matches. Germline-derived CDR1 and CDR2 are DFQATT and SNEGSKA (reference sequence). CDR3 sequence (DNA): TGCAGTGCTAGAGGGGACAGGGAAGCTTTCTTT. Its protein is CSARGDREAFF.

The V gene is TRBV7-6, the J gene TRBJ2-3; 11 bases agree with TRBD2. The CDR3 has 17 residues. V trimming: 3 bases; J trimming: 7 bases; junction bases outside the gene matches: 12. CDR1 and CDR2 from the germline V gene are SGHVS and FNYEAQ. The CDR3 nucleotides read TGTGCCAGCAGCTTCGGTTATAGCGGGAGGGGCGAGAATACGCAGTATTTT. As protein: CASSFGYSGRGENTQYF.

This chain joins TRBV11-2 and TRBJ2-5, with 13 bases matching TRBD2. Per the germline V gene, CDR1 is SGHAT and CDR2 is FQNNGV. V shed 5 bases and J 5 bases; nucleotides not matched to a gene: 8. The CDR3 runs to 16 residues. Written as DNA, the CDR3 is TGTGCCAGCAGCACAGCACTAGCGGGAGGGCTTGAGACCCAGTACTTC. Translation: CASSTALAGGLETQYF.

Many counts were recorded for this clonotype. The chain employs TRBV29-1 and TRBJ2-1; 10 bases are shared with TRBD2. V gave up 1 base and J gave up 2 bases; unmatched junction bases: 2. Germline CDR1 reads SQVTM; CDR2 reads ANQGSEA. CDR3 length: 15 residues. In DNA form, the CDR3 reads TGCAGCGTTGAAGGAACTAGCGGGACCTACAATGAGCAGTTCTTC. Protein: CSVEGTSGTYNEQFF.

This chain uses TRBV6-5 with TRBJ1-1; TRBD1 might be the D (6 bases). The CDR3 consists of 15 residues. V was clipped by 4 bases and J by 1 base, with 13 bases between them. CDR1 MNHEY and CDR2 SVGAGI come from the germline V gene. The CDR3 coding sequence is TGTGCCAGCAGTTTATACAGGGTGGGGAACACTGAAGCTTTCTTT. Protein sequence: CASSLYRVGNTEAFF.

The chain couples TRBV12-3 or TRBV12-4 to TRBJ1-1; D unclear. Between the trimmed V and J ends, which lost 6 bases and 4 bases, there was a span of 9 bases. CDR3 size: 12 residues. The CDR3 DNA is TGTGCCAGCAGCTTCGTATCCACTGAAGCTTTCTTT. It is translated as CASSFVSTEAFF.

This clonotype was detected ten times or more. The rearrangement links TRBV20-1 to TRBJ2-5, with TRBD2 matching over 8 bases. J gave up 4 bases and V 5 bases, and 12 bases lay outside the gene matches. The CDR3 is 15 residues long. Germline V gene lookup returns CDR1 DFQATT and CDR2 SNEGSKA (reference sequence). CDR3: CSAHLSREGLETQYF. Written as DNA, the CDR3 is TGCAGTGCTCACCTTAGTCGGGAGGGCTTAGAGACCCAGTACTTC.